Listed below are T cell receptor beta chains from one sample, sequenced in a study of control samples from healthy donors and cancer patients. Using immunoSEQ multiplex PCR, the repertoire was profiled, and TCRdb retains in-frame clones only, with some absent. Among 150,000 or so clones listed, roughly nine tenths were seen once. The sample taken for sequencing was blood. The receptors originated from a man between 18 and 35 years old in good health. The CDR3 runs from the conserved cysteine through the conserved F or W. Fields, in order: J gene, V gene, clone size, D gene, CDR3 DNA, CDR3 protein. The D gene is left open where the match is weak. Not every row has a clone size; where given, it reads once, few, many or a size class.

>TRBJ2-3|TRBV19|.|TRBD2
TGTGCCAGTAGCGGGGGGGTAGATACGCAGTATTTT
CASSGGVDTQYF
>TRBJ1-5|TRBV28|few|.
TGTGCCAGCAGTTGGGGTGGACGGGGTCAGCCCCAGCATTTT
CASSWGGRGQPQHF
>TRBJ2-1|TRBV3-1/TRBV3-2|.|TRBD2
TGTGCCAGCAGCCCGGGACTAGCGGGGGGCTACAATGAGCAGTTCTTC
CASSPGLAGGYNEQFF
>TRBJ2-3|TRBV29-1|.|.
TGCAGCGTTGCACTTACGGTCACAGATACGCAGTATTTT
CSVALTVTDTQYF
>TRBJ1-1|TRBV11-1|.|.
TGTGCCAGCAGCTTAGATCCTGAAAACACTGAAGCTTTCTTT
CASSLDPENTEAFF
>TRBJ2-5|TRBV3-1/TRBV3-2|.|.
TGTGCCAGCGCGAGGGGCGACCGCGGGGAGACCCAGTACTTC
CASARGDRGETQYF
>TRBJ2-7|TRBV11-1|.|.
TGTGCCAGCAGCTTGTCGTGGGGCGAGCAGTACTTC
CASSLSWGEQYF
>TRBJ1-1|TRBV7-9|.|TRBD1
TGTGCCAGCAGCTTAGGCCCAGGGGGACAAGGTGAAGCTTTCTTT
CASSLGPGGQGEAFF
>TRBJ1-6|TRBV5-1|.|.
TGCGCCAGCAGCACCACAGATTATAATTCACCCCTCCACTTT
CASSTTDYNSPLHF
>TRBJ1-2|TRBV6-5|.|TRBD1
TGTGCCGGCAAGACAGGGGGCCAGAGCTATGGCTACACCTTC
CAGKTGGQSYGYTF
>TRBJ1-6|TRBV19|.|.
TGTGCCAGTAGTATCGGCTATAATTCACCCCTCCACTTT
CASSIGYNSPLHF
>TRBJ2-7|TRBV7-9|.|TRBD1
TGTGCCAGCAGTTCAACACAGGGACAGGTAATTTTTAGCGAGCAGTACTTC
CASSSTQGQVIFSEQYF
>TRBJ1-2|TRBV6-5|.|.
TGTGCCAGCAGTTACGGTTCGTTGGGAGTCAGCTATGGCTACACCTTC
CASSYGSLGVSYGYTF
>TRBJ2-3|TRBV29-1|.|.
TGCAGCTCCGCCTGGGTCTCGTGGGACGGTTACACAGATACGCAGTATTTT
CSSAWVSWDGYTDTQYF
>TRBJ1-5|TRBV10-3|.|TRBD1
TGTGCCATCAGTGACGGGACAGGGGTGAATCAGCCCCAGCATTTT
CAISDGTGVNQPQHF
>TRBJ1-1|TRBV5-1|.|.
TGCGCCAGCAGCTTGGGGGGGAACACTGAAGCTTTCTTT
CASSLGGNTEAFF
>TRBJ1-2|TRBV7-2|.|TRBD1
TGTGCCAGCAGCTTGACAGGGCTCTATGGCTACACCTTC
CASSLTGLYGYTF
>TRBJ2-4|TRBV6-5|.|TRBD2
TGTGCCAATCCGGGAGGGGTGCGGGCCAAAAACATTCAGTACTTC
CANPGGVRAKNIQYF
>TRBJ2-3|TRBV21-1|.|.
TGTGCCAGCAGCTCCGGGACTAGCGGGGGAGCAACAGATACGCAGTATTTT
CASSSGTSGGATDTQYF
>TRBJ1-1|TRBV4-1|.|.
TGCGCCAGCAGCCACGTCTCACAGGGACCTGAAGCTTTCTTT
CASSHVSQGPEAFF
>TRBJ1-2|TRBV14|.|.
TGTGCCAGCAGCCAAGATATTAGCAGGGATCCACTCAATATTAACTATGGCTACACCTTC
CASSQDISRDPLNINYGYTF
>TRBJ1-5|TRBV3-1/TRBV3-2|.|TRBD1
TGTGCCAGCAGCCAAACAGGGGGCCTCAATCAGCCCCAGCATTTT
CASSQTGGLNQPQHF
>TRBJ1-2|TRBV7-9|once|.
TGTGCCAGCAGCTTATCGACGGATAACTATGGCTACACCTTC
CASSLSTDNYGYTF
>TRBJ1-2|TRBV20-1|.|.
TGCAGTGCTAGTTTGTCAGTCATTCTTGAGGGCTACACCTTC
CSASLSVILEGYTF
>TRBJ1-6|TRBV19|.|.
TGTGCCAGTAGTATCTTCCAAAGCTCCTATAATTCACCCCTCCACTTT
CASSIFQSSYNSPLHF
>TRBJ1-2|TRBV6-5|.|TRBD1
TGTGCCAGCAGAGTACAGGGGGGTGTCCACTATGGCTACACCTTC
CASRVQGGVHYGYTF
>TRBJ2-4|TRBV21-1|.|.
TGTGCCAGCAGCAAATTTGGGAGACTTCCGAGTAGGTACTTC
CASSKFGRLPSRYF
>TRBJ1-1|TRBV10-3|.|.
TGTGCCATCAGTGGAGGGGCCGCCACTGAAGCTTTCTTT
CAISGGAATEAFF
>TRBJ2-7|TRBV3-1/TRBV3-2|once|TRBD1
TGTGCCAGCACCGCGACCTGGGCAGGGGGCCACGAGCAGTACTTC
CASTATWAGGHEQYF
>TRBJ2-3|TRBV4-2|.|.
TGTGCCAGCAGCCAAGACTATCCGTCCCCAGATACGCAGTATTTT
CASSQDYPSPDTQYF
>TRBJ1-4|TRBV5-1|.|TRBD1
TGCGCCAGCAGCTGGGACAGCACAAATGAAAAACTGTTTTTT
CASSWDSTNEKLFF
>TRBJ1-2|TRBV7-7|.|.
TGTGCCAGCAGCCCGTTGAATGACATCCTCTATGGCTACACCTTC
CASSPLNDILYGYTF
>TRBJ1-2|TRBV7-9|once|.
TGTGCCACCTGGGGGGAGGGGCAGGACTCCTATGGCTACACCTTC
CATWGEGQDSYGYTF
>TRBJ1-1|TRBV19|.|TRBD1
TGTGCCAGTAGGACAGGGGCTGAAGCTTTCTTT
CASRTGAEAFF
>TRBJ2-5|TRBV3-1/TRBV3-2|.|TRBD2
TGTGCCAGCAGCCCGGGACTATCCCAAGAGACCCAGTACTTC
CASSPGLSQETQYF
>TRBJ1-2|TRBV9|.|TRBD1
TGTGCCAGCAGCGTCTCCGGGACAGAGCATGGCTACACCTTC
CASSVSGTEHGYTF
>TRBJ2-7|TRBV5-3|.|.
TGTGCCAGAAGCTTGGATGCGGGGACCTCCTACGAGCAGTACTTC
CARSLDAGTSYEQYF
>TRBJ1-1|TRBV5-1|few|.
TGCGCCAGCAGCTTGGCCGCAGCGAACACTGAAGCTTTCTTT
CASSLAAANTEAFF
>TRBJ2-5|TRBV11-2|.|.
TGTGCCAGCAGCTTTTGGACAGTGGCACCTCAAGAGACCCAGTACTTC
CASSFWTVAPQETQYF
>TRBJ1-1|TRBV28|.|.
TGTGCCAGCAGGCCGAGGGTGGGAGGTACTGAAGCTTTCTTT
CASRPRVGGTEAFF
>TRBJ1-2|TRBV2|.|TRBD1
TGTGCCAGCAGTACAGGGGGCACCTATGGCTACACCTTC
CASSTGGTYGYTF
>TRBJ1-2|TRBV3-1/TRBV3-2|.|.
TGTGCCAGCAGCCAAGCGGCAATAGGTCTAAGCCACTATGGCTACACCTTC
CASSQAAIGLSHYGYTF
>TRBJ1-2|TRBV19|.|.
TGTGCCAGTAGTATGCAGAACTATGGCTACACCTTC
CASSMQNYGYTF
>TRBJ2-5|TRBV19|.|TRBD1
TGTGCCAGTAGTATCGACGGGACAGAGTCGACCCAGTACTTC
CASSIDGTESTQYF
>TRBJ2-7|TRBV5-1|once|TRBD1
TGCGCCAGCAGCCCAACCGGGACAGGAGCCTACGAGCAGTACTTC
CASSPTGTGAYEQYF
>TRBJ1-5|TRBV7-8|once|.
TGTGCCAGCAGCTCCGGGGCGGATAGCAATCAGCCCCAGCATTTT
CASSSGADSNQPQHF
>TRBJ2-3|TRBV11-2|once|.
TGTGCCAGCAGCTTAGGAGAGGATACGCAGTATTTT
CASSLGEDTQYF